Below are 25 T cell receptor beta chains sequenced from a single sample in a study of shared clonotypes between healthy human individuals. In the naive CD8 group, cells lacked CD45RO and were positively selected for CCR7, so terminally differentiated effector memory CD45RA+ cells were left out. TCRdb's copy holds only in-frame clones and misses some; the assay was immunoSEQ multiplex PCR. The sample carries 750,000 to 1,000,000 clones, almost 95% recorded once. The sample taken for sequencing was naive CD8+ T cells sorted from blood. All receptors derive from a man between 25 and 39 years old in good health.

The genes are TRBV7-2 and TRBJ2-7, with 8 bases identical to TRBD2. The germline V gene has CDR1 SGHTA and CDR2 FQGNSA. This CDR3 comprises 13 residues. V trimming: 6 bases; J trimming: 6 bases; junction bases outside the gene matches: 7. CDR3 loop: CASRSGSGTEQYF. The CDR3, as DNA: TGTGCCAGCAGGTCGGGTAGCGGGACCGAGCAGTACTTC. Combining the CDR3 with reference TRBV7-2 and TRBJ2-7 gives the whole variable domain GAGVSQSPSNKVTEKGKDVELRCDPISGHTALYWYRQSLGQGLEFLIYFQGNSAPDKSGLPSDRFSAERTGGSVSTLTIQRTQQEDSAVYLCASRSGSGTEQYFGPGTRLTVT.

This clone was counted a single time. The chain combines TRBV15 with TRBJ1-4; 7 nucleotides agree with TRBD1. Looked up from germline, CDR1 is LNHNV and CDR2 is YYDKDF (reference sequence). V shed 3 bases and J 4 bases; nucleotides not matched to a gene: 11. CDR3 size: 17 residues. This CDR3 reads CATSRLLRGQINEKLFF. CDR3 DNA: TGTGCCACCAGCAGGTTACTAAGGGGACAGATTAATGAAAAACTGTTTTTT.

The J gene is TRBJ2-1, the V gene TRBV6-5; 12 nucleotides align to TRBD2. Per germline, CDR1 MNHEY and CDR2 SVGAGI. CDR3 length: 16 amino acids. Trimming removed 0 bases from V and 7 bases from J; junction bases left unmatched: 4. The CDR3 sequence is CASSYSTSGRRNEQFF. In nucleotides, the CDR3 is TGTGCCAGCAGTTACTCAACTAGCGGGAGGAGGAATGAGCAGTTCTTC.

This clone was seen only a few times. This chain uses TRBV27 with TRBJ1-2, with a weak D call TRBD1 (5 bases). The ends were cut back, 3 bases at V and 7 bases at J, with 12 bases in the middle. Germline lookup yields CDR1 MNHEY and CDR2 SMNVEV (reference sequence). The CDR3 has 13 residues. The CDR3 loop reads CASSFLGDSGYTF. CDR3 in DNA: TGTGCCAGCAGTTTCTTAGGGGATTCTGGCTACACCTTC.

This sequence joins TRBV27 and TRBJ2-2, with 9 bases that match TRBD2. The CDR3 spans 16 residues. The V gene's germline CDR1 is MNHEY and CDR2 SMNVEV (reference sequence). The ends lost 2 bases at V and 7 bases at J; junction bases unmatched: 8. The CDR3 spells CASSLISGSLRGELFF. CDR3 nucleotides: TGTGCCAGCAGTTTAATTAGCGGGAGTTTACGCGGGGAGCTGTTTTTT.

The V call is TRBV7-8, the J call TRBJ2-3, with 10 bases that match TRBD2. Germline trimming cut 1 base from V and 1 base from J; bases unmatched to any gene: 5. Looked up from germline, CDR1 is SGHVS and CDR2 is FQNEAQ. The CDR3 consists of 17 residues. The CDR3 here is CASSLDSTSGGTDTQYF. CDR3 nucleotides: TGTGCCAGCAGCTTAGATTCAACTAGCGGGGGCACAGATACGCAGTATTTT.

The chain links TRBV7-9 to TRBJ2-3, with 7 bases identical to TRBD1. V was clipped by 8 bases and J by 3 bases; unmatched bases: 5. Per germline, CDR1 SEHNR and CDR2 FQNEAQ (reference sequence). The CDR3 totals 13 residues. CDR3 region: CASLGGITDTQYF. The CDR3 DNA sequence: TGTGCCAGCCTAGGGGGCATTACAGATACGCAGTATTTT.

The DNA of the CDR3 is TGCAGCGTTGAAGCCCTTCGGACAGGGGATTCCTACGAGCAGTACTTC. Its translation: CSVEALRTGDSYEQYF. The chain combines TRBV29-1 with TRBJ2-7, with 9 nucleotides matching TRBD1. With 1 base clipped from V and 1 base from J, the junction kept 8 bases outside the gene matches. CDR1 and CDR2 from the germline V gene are SQVTM and ANQGSEA. CDR3 size: 16 residues.

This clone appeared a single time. CDR3 in amino acids: CASSPGQGAKDTQYF. The CDR3 coding sequence is TGTGCCAGTAGTCCTGGACAGGGGGCTAAAGATACGCAGTATTTT. The chain employs TRBV19 and TRBJ2-3; TRBD1 matches 11 bases. V trimming: 5 bases; J trimming: 5 bases; junction bases outside the gene matches: 6. Germline V gives CDR1 LNHDA, CDR2 SQIVND (reference sequence). This CDR3 contains 15 residues.

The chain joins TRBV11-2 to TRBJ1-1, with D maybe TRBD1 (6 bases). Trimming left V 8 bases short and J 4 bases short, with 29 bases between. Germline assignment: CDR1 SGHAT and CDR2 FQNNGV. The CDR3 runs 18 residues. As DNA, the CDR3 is TGTGCCAGCTACGGGGGGCCCGGGGTACCAACCAGTGGCACTGAAGCTTTCTTT. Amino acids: CASYGGPGVPTSGTEAFF.

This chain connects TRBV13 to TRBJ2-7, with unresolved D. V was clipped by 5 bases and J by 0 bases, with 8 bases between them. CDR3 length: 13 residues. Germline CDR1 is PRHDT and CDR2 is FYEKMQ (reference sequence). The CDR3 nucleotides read TGTGCCAGCAGCGGGCCTTTCTCCTACGAGCAGTACTTC. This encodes CASSGPFSYEQYF.

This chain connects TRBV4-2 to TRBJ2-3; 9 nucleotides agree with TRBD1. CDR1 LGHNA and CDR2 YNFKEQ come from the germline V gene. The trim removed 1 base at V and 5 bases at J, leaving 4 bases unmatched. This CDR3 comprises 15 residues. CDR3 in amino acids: CASSQGTGGGDTQYF. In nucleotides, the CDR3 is TGTGCCAGCAGCCAAGGAACAGGGGGCGGAGATACGCAGTATTTT.

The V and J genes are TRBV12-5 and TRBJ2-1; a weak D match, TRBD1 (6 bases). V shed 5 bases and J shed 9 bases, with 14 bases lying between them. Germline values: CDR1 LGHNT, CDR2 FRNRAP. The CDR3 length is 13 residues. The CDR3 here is CASGPFLTGEQFF. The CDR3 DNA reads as TGTGCTAGTGGTCCATTCTTGACAGGTGAGCAGTTCTTC.

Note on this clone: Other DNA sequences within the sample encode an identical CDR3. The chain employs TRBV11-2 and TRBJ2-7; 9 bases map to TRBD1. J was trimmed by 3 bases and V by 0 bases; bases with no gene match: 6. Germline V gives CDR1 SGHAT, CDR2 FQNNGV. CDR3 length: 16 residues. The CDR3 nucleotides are TGTGCCAGCAGCTTAGATTCTTGGGACAGGGACTACGAGCAGTACTTC. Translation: CASSLDSWDRDYEQYF.

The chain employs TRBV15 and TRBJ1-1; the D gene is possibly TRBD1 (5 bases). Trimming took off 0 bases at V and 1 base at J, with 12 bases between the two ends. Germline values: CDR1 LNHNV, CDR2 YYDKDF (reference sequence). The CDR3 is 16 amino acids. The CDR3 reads CATSRDRAGGNTEAFF. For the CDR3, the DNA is TGTGCCACCAGCAGAGACAGGGCCGGTGGGAACACTGAAGCTTTCTTT.

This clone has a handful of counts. The CDR3 DNA sequence: TGTGCCAGCGGCACCTACGAGCAGTACTTC. Translation: CASGTYEQYF. V is TRBV25-1 and J is TRBJ2-7, with D unclear. CDR3 length: 10 residues. V was clipped by 8 bases and J by 2 bases, with 4 bases between them. CDR1 and CDR2 from the germline V gene are MGHDK and SYGVNS.

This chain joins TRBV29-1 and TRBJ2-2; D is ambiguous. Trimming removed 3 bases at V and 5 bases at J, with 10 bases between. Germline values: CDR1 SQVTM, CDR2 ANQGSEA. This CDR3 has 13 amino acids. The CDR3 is CSVDPIGTGELFF. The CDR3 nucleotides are TGCAGCGTTGACCCGATCGGTACCGGGGAGCTGTTTTTT.

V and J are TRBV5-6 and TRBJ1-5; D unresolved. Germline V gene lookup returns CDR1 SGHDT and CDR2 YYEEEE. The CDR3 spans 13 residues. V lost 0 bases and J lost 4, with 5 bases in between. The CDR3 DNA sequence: TGTGCCAGCAGCTTGGTCGGGAATCAGCCCCAGCATTTT. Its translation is CASSLVGNQPQHF.

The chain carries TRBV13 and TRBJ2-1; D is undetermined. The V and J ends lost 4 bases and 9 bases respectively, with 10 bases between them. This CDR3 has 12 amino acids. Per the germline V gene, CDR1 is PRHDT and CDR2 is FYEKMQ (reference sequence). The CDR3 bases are TGTGCCAGCAGCTCCCTCGCCGGTGAGCAGTTCTTC. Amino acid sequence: CASSSLAGEQFF.

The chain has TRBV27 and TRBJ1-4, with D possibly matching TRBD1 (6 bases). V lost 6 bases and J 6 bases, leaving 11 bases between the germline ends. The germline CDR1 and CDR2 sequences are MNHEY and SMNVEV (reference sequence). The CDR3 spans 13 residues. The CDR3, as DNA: TGTGCCAGCAGGTCAGGGGTGGATGAAAAACTGTTTTTT. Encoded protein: CASRSGVDEKLFF.

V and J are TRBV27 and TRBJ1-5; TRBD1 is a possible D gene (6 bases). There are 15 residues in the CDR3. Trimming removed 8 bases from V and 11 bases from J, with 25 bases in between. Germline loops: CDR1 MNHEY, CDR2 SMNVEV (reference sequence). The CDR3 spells CASRRQGTPLASQHF. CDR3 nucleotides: TGTGCCAGCCGACGGCAGGGGACACCTTTGGCGTCCCAGCATTTT.

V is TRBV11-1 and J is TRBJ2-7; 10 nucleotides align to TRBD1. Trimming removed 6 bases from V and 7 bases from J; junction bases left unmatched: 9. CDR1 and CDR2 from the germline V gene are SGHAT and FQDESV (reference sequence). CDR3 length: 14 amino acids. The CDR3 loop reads CASRGTGEGAEQYF. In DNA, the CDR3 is TGTGCCAGCAGGGGGACAGGGGAAGGAGCGGAGCAGTACTTC.

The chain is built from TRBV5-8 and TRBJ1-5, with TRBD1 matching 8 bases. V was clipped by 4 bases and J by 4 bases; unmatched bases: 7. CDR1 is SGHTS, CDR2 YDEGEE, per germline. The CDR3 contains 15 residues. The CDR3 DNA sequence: TGTGCCAGCAGCCGGGACGACAGGGGAAATCAGCCCCAGCATTTT. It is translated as CASSRDDRGNQPQHF.

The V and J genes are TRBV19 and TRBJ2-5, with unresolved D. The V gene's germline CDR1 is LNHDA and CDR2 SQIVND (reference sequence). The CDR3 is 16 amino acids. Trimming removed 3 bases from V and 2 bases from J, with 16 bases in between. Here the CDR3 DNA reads TGTGCCAGTAGTATGCAATGGGGTCCTCCACAAGAGACCCAGTACTTC. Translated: CASSMQWGPPQETQYF.

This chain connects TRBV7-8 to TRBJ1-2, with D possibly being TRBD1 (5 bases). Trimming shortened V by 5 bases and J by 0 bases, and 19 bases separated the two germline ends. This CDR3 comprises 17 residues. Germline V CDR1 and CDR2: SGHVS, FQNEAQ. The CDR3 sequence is CASSPQGGRESNYGYTF. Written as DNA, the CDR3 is TGTGCCAGCAGCCCCCAGGGTGGCAGGGAATCTAACTATGGCTACACCTTC.